The 6 T cell receptor beta chains in this list originate from one sample, sequenced in a study of T cells after yellow fever vaccination. TCRdb reanalysed the 5' RACE reads using MiXCR and keeps one entry per CDR3 protein. The table has 25,000 to 30,000 distinct CDR3 sequences, 5% seen once. The starting material was CD8+ T cells sorted from PBMCs, obtained 10 days after the yellow fever booster vaccination. The receptors originated from a man between 25 and 39 years old who received the YFV17D yellow fever vaccine.

This clonotype has at least ten counts. This chain joins TRBV7-2 and TRBJ1-5; D unresolved. Per the germline V gene, CDR1 is SGHTA and CDR2 is FQGNSA. V dropped 2 bases and J dropped 10 bases, with 18 bases sitting between them. The CDR3 consists of 15 residues. The CDR3 region is CASSLSTATSGPQHF. The CDR3 coding sequence is TGTGCCAGCAGCTTATCGACCGCAACCAGTGGACCCCAGCATTTT.

The chain couples TRBV6-6 to TRBJ2-5; no reliable D call. With 10 bases removed from V and 5 bases from J, the gap between germline ends came to 8 bases. The CDR3 spans 10 residues. The V gene's germline CDR1 is MNHNY and CDR2 SVGAGI (reference sequence). The CDR3 nucleotides read TGTGCCACCCTGGCGGAGACCCAGTACTTC. Translating it yields CATLAETQYF.

This clonotype came up many times. The chain carries TRBV30 and TRBJ2-7; D may be TRBD2 (5 bases). From germline, CDR1 is GTSNPN and CDR2 SVGIG (reference sequence). The V end was cut by 2 bases, the J end by 4 bases, with 27 bases between. The CDR3 extends over 18 amino acids. The chain's CDR3 is CAWSPNAWELPRNYEQYF. CDR3 nucleotides: TGTGCCTGGAGTCCTAACGCGTGGGAGCTTCCTCGAAATTACGAGCAGTACTTC.

This clonotype was recorded many times. The chain joins TRBV12-3 or TRBV12-4 to TRBJ2-7, with a tentative D call TRBD1 (5 bases). This CDR3 is built from 14 residues. V lost 8 bases and J 0 bases, leaving 14 bases between the germline ends. CDR3 bases: TGTGCCAGCGGACACGGTCTAGACTCCTACGAGCAGTACTTC. Translation gives CASGHGLDSYEQYF.

This clonotype was picked up many times. The gene calls are TRBV28 and TRBJ2-1; D unclear. CDR1 is MDHEN, CDR2 SYDVKM, per germline. Trimming cost V 2 bases and J 5 bases, with 7 bases left between them. The CDR3 is 13 residues long. In nucleotides, the CDR3 is TGTGCCAGCAGTTTAGTAATCCACAATGAGCAGTTCTTC. Its protein is CASSLVIHNEQFF.

This clonotype was detected many times. This sequence joins TRBV6-5 and TRBJ2-7, with 9 nucleotides matching TRBD1. The CDR3 is made up of 15 amino acids. V shed 6 bases and J 5 bases; nucleotides not matched to a gene: 11. From germline, CDR1 is MNHEY and CDR2 SVGAGI. The CDR3 coding sequence is TGTGCCAGCAGCTCCTTACAGGGGGCGTTGGACGAGCAGTACTTC. Translated, it gives CASSSLQGALDEQYF.